Below are 32 T cell receptor beta chains sequenced from a single sample in a study of molecular identifiers for immune sequencing clone quantification. One entry per CDR3 protein, called by TCRdb with MiXCR from the PCR reads. Seen here are about 640,000 distinct CDR3 sequences, approximately 20% observed once, and the top ten hold 0.85%. Sequencing used naive CD8+ T cells from blood, with Jurkat cell RNA spiked in. Subset indicated: FACS-sorted CD8+CD4-CCR7+CD45RA+ naive T cells. The receptors come from a human donor in good health. Some libraries in this study had Jurkat cell RNA spiked in.

The V gene is TRBV6-5, the J gene TRBJ1-1, with unresolved D. Germline-derived CDR1 and CDR2 are MNHEY and SVGAGI. CDR3 length: 13 residues. The ends were cut back, 0 bases at V and 4 bases at J, with 6 bases in the middle. CDR3 region: CASSYSIATEAFF. In DNA, the CDR3 is TGTGCCAGCAGTTACTCTATTGCCACTGAAGCTTTCTTT.

This clonotype was counted only a few times. V is TRBV13 and J is TRBJ2-1; D possibly corresponds to TRBD1 (6 bases). The CDR3 totals 17 residues. The germline CDR1 and CDR2 sequences are PRHDT and FYEKMQ (reference sequence). V lost 5 bases, J lost 0 bases, and 17 bases lay in between. CDR3 region: CASSPHTGTLSYNEQFF. DNA of the CDR3: TGTGCCAGCAGCCCCCATACCGGGACACTCTCCTACAATGAGCAGTTCTTC.

This clonotype was seen ten or more times. The chain employs TRBV2 and TRBJ1-4; TRBD1 aligns across 7 bases. This CDR3 spans 15 amino acids. Trimming cost V 2 bases and J 7 bases; bases outside gene matches: 7. Germline loops: CDR1 SNHLY, CDR2 FYNNEI. The CDR3 sequence: CASSESEHRGEKLFF. The CDR3 DNA reads TGTGCCAGCAGTGAATCCGAGCACAGGGGTGAAAAACTGTTTTTT.

This chain connects TRBV7-3 to TRBJ2-3; no definite D call. Germline V CDR1 and CDR2: SGHTA, FQGTGA. The V and J ends lost 0 bases and 5 bases respectively, with 12 bases between them. The CDR3 runs 15 residues. This CDR3 is CASSLTMGNLDTQYF. The DNA for the CDR3 is TGTGCCAGCAGCTTAACGATGGGGAACCTAGATACGCAGTATTTT. The full variable domain, in which reference TRBV7-3 and TRBJ2-3 provide the parts outside the CDR3, is GAGVSQTPSNKVTEKGKYVELRCDPISGHTALYWYRQSLGQGPEFLIYFQGTGAADDSGLPNDRFFAVRPEGSVSTLKIQRTERGDSAVYLCASSLTMGNLDTQYFGPGTRLTVL.

This clonotype was recorded at least ten times. This sequence joins TRBV7-9 and TRBJ1-1; 7 bases map to TRBD1. The CDR3 contains 16 residues. V lost 5 bases to trimming and J lost 1 base; unmatched junction nucleotides: 10. Germline assignment: CDR1 SEHNR and CDR2 FQNEAQ (reference sequence). For the CDR3, the DNA is TGTGCCAGCAGCCCAGGCGCAGCAGGGGGGAACACTGAAGCTTTCTTT. This gives the protein CASSPGAAGGNTEAFF.

In this sample, this clonotype turned up a few times. The genes are TRBV13 and TRBJ2-7; 12 nucleotides align to TRBD2. V trimming: 6 bases; J trimming: 6 bases; junction bases outside the gene matches: 9. The CDR3 runs 15 residues. Germline CDR1 is PRHDT and CDR2 is FYEKMQ (reference sequence). CDR3 DNA: TGTGCCAGCAGTTCTAGCGGGGGGGCCTTGGGCGAGCAGTACTTC. Residues: CASSSSGGALGEQYF.

This clonotype has just one count. This may come from a read error, since a much larger clone is one base off. The CDR3 does not end in the conserved phenylalanine or tryptophan, so this is likely a read error. V and J are TRBV7-9 and TRBJ1-1, with unresolved D. Germline V CDR1 and CDR2: SEHNR, FQNEAQ (reference sequence). The CDR3 spans 12 residues. V gave up 7 bases and J gave up 0 bases, with 6 bases separating them. In DNA, the CDR3 is TGTGCCAGCAAGGAGTTGAACACTGAAGCTTTCATT. Translating gives CASKELNTEAFI.

The CDR3 loop is CASSIGTGHAGELFF. CDR3 sequence (DNA): TGTGCCAGTAGTATCGGGACAGGGCACGCCGGGGAGCTGTTTTTT. V gene TRBV19 combines with J gene TRBJ2-2, with TRBD1 matching over 9 bases. Germline values: CDR1 LNHDA, CDR2 SQIVND (reference sequence). CDR3 length equals 15 residues. V shed 3 bases and J 6 bases; nucleotides not matched to a gene: 5. Full variable domain (rest looked up from reference TRBV19 and TRBJ2-2): DGGITQSPKYLFRKEGQNVTLSCEQNLNHDAMYWYRQDPGQGLRLIYYSQIVNDFQKGDIAEGYSVSREKKESFPLTVTSAQKNPTAFYLCASSIGTGHAGELFFGEGSRLTVL.

This clonotype was observed at least ten times. The gene calls are TRBV27 and TRBJ2-3; D unresolved. The germline CDR1 and CDR2 sequences are MNHEY and SMNVEV (reference sequence). V shed 3 bases and J shed 4 bases, with 8 bases lying between them. The CDR3 totals 13 residues. The CDR3 region is CASSFPSADTQYF. The CDR3 DNA reads TGTGCCAGCAGTTTTCCCTCGGCAGATACGCAGTATTTT.

This clonotype appeared many times. CDR3: CASRTGTAFNEQFF. In DNA form, the CDR3 reads TGTGCCAGCAGAACCGGGACCGCCTTCAATGAGCAGTTCTTC. The chain couples TRBV6-2 or TRBV6-3 to TRBJ2-1, with D tentatively TRBD1 or TRBD2 (5 bases each). V was shortened by 6 bases and J by 6 bases, with 15 bases between the two germline ends. This CDR3 is 14 amino acids long. Germline CDR1 reads MNHEY; CDR2 reads SVGEGT.

The genes are TRBV27 and TRBJ2-1; 8 bases map to TRBD1. In germline, CDR1 is MNHEY, CDR2 SMNVEV (reference sequence). Losses at the gene ends were 4 bases for V and 4 bases for J; bases not matched to a gene: 6. The CDR3 consists of 15 residues. CDR3 protein: CASSSPRGLYNEQFF. The CDR3 nucleotides read TGTGCCAGCAGTTCGCCCAGGGGGCTGTACAATGAGCAGTTCTTC.

This chain connects TRBV24-1 to TRBJ2-3, with D unclear. This CDR3 contains 16 residues. V was shortened by 4 bases and J by 0 bases, with 13 bases between the two germline ends. The V gene's germline CDR1 is KGHDR and CDR2 SFDVKD. CDR3 amino acids: CATSDLLDSSTDTQYF. The CDR3 DNA reads TGTGCCACCAGTGACCTGCTCGACTCCAGCACAGATACGCAGTATTTT.

On this clonotype itself: One base away lies a much larger clone, so this may be a sequencing read error. The rearrangement links TRBV9 to TRBJ2-7; 10 bases are shared with TRBD1. V lost 0 bases, J lost 4 bases, and 7 bases stayed unmatched. The CDR3 runs to 16 residues. Per germline, CDR1 SGDLS and CDR2 YYNGEE. The CDR3 DNA is TGTGCCAGCAGCGTAGACGACAGGGGGCCGGTATACGAGCAGTACTTC. Protein: CASSVDDRGPVYEQYF.

This sequence joins TRBV19 and TRBJ1-2; D is undetermined. Germline lookup yields CDR1 LNHDA and CDR2 SQIVND (reference sequence). The germline V and J ends were trimmed by 6 bases and 0 bases, with 14 bases remaining between them. CDR3 length equals 15 residues. The CDR3 here is CASSLEGYTNYGYTF. The CDR3 DNA sequence: TGTGCCAGTAGCCTTGAGGGATATACTAACTATGGCTACACCTTC. Using reference TRBV19 and TRBJ1-2 for the parts outside the CDR3, the full variable domain is DGGITQSPKYLFRKEGQNVTLSCEQNLNHDAMYWYRQDPGQGLRLIYYSQIVNDFQKGDIAEGYSVSREKKESFPLTVTSAQKNPTAFYLCASSLEGYTNYGYTFGSGTRLTVV.

This clonotype has just a few counts. A much more abundant neighbour one base away suggests this may be a read error. The rearrangement uses TRBV6-5 and TRBJ1-1, with D hard to call. Trimming cost V 2 bases and J 7 bases, with 11 bases left between them. CDR3 length: 13 amino acids. Per the germline V gene, CDR1 is MNHEY and CDR2 is SVGAGI. The CDR3 DNA is TGTGCCAGCAGTTACGGGCGGACGCTTGAAGCTTTCTTT. Amino acid sequence: CASSYGRTLEAFF.

The table lists this clonotype with a few counts. A much more abundant neighbour one base away suggests this may be a read error. This chain uses TRBV7-9 with TRBJ2-7; 9 bases align to TRBD1. Unmatched junction bases numbered 11, after V lost 5 bases and J lost 6 bases. This CDR3 has 15 amino acids. Germline V gene sequence: CDR1 SEHNR, CDR2 FQNEAQ (reference sequence). The CDR3 DNA is TGTGCCAGCAGCCCCACCGGGACAGGGTTCGGCGAGCAGTACTTC. Its protein is CASSPTGTGFGEQYF. The full variable domain, its missing parts supplied by reference TRBV7-9 and TRBJ2-7, is DTGVSQNPRHKITKRGQNVTFRCDPISEHNRLYWYRQTLGQGPEFLTYFQNEAQLEKSRLLSDRFSAERPKGSFSTLEIQRTEQGDSAMYLCASSPTGTGFGEQYFGPGTRLTVT.

This clonotype was counted many times. This chain joins TRBV7-2 and TRBJ2-7, with TRBD2 matching over 15 bases. Germline trimming cut 5 bases from V and 2 bases from J; bases unmatched to any gene: 4. This CDR3 contains 16 residues. Germline assignment: CDR1 SGHTA and CDR2 FQGNSA. The DNA of the CDR3 is TGTGCCAGCAGCGCGGGACTAGCGGGAGGCCCCTACGAGCAGTACTTC. This translates into CASSAGLAGGPYEQYF.

This clonotype has at least ten counts. The J gene is TRBJ2-2, the V gene TRBV3-1; D not certain. The CDR3 is 14 amino acids. V shed 0 bases and J shed 4 bases, with 6 bases lying between them. Germline V gene data show CDR1 as LGHDT and CDR2 as YNNKEL (reference sequence). The chain's CDR3 is CASSQDLSTGELFF. The CDR3 DNA reads TGTGCCAGCAGCCAAGATTTAAGCACCGGGGAGCTGTTTTTT.

As to this clonotype: Given a much more abundant clone one base away, this may be a read error. The chain carries TRBV6-5 and TRBJ2-7; no clear D. V was shortened by 7 bases and J by 2 bases, with 12 bases between the two germline ends. This CDR3 region has 13 residues. The V gene's germline CDR1 is MNHEY and CDR2 SVGAGI. CDR3 protein: CASKRGVTYEQYF. In nucleotides, the CDR3 is TGTGCCAGCAAGCGAGGAGTGACCTACGAGCAGTACTTC.

V gene TRBV7-9 combines with J gene TRBJ2-1; perhaps TRBD2 as D (6 bases). This CDR3 has 14 residues. Trimming stripped 1 base from V and 8 bases from J, with 12 bases between. Germline values: CDR1 SEHNR, CDR2 FQNEAQ (reference sequence). The CDR3: CASSLVSGVDEQFF. The CDR3, as DNA: TGTGCCAGCAGCTTAGTGTCGGGGGTGGATGAGCAGTTCTTC.

The V call is TRBV5-3, the J call TRBJ1-2, with 7 bases matching TRBD1. TRBV5-3 is an ORF for which the function is uncertain. The trim removed 10 bases at V and 4 bases at J, leaving 16 bases unmatched. The CDR3 is made up of 15 amino acids. Here the CDR3 DNA reads TGTGCCGGCAGTTCCGACAGGGAGGCGTTCTATGGCTACACCTTC. Amino acid sequence: CAGSSDREAFYGYTF.

This clonotype was recorded at least ten times. The chain combines TRBV14 with TRBJ1-5; unclear D gene. Germline loops: CDR1 SGHDN, CDR2 FVKESK. This CDR3 has 13 amino acids. The V end was cut by 0 bases, the J end by 4 bases, with 4 bases between. The CDR3 DNA sequence: TGTGCCAGCAGCCAAGATCCGAATCAGCCCCAGCATTTT. Amino acids: CASSQDPNQPQHF.

Remarks on this clonotype: Because the CDR3 is missing its conserved closing phenylalanine or tryptophan, this is likely a read error. This chain uses TRBV24-1 with TRBJ2-4; 12 bases agree with TRBD2. Germline assignment: CDR1 KGHDR and CDR2 SFDVKD. The CDR3 runs 16 residues. V was pared by 5 bases and J by 5 bases, with 6 bases of the junction left unmatched. The chain's CDR3 is CATSGPLAGGQNIQYS. The CDR3 DNA reads TGTGCCACCAGTGGCCCACTAGCGGGAGGCCAAAACATTCAGTACTCC.

This clonotype was picked up many times. The chain has TRBV11-2 and TRBJ2-7; D is unclear. Germline assignment: CDR1 SGHAT and CDR2 FQNNGV. CDR3 length equals 13 residues. The V end was cut by 1 base, the J end by 4 bases, with 8 bases between. The chain's CDR3 is CASSLGSRYEQYF. The CDR3 DNA reads TGTGCCAGCAGCTTAGGGTCCAGGTACGAGCAGTACTTC.

CDR3 nucleotides: TGTGCCAGCAGCCTCGATCTGATCGGTCCCTACGAGCAGTACTTC. Amino acids: CASSLDLIGPYEQYF. This sequence joins TRBV7-3 and TRBJ2-7; D gene ambiguous. The CDR3 has 15 amino acids. Germline values: CDR1 SGHTA, CDR2 FQGTGA. V was cut by 5 bases and J by 2 bases, with 16 bases left in between.

This chain links TRBV18 with TRBJ1-1, with D tentatively TRBD1 (6 bases). The V gene lost 2 bases and the J gene lost 4 bases, with 14 bases spanning the gap. This CDR3 is built from 15 residues. Germline V gene sequence: CDR1 KGHSH, CDR2 LQKENI. CDR3 sequence: CASSPIGGEGTEAFF. CDR3 nucleotide sequence: TGTGCCAGCTCACCAATTGGGGGCGAGGGCACTGAAGCTTTCTTT.

This clonotype is a singleton in its sample. This could be a read error, since a much larger clone is one nucleotide away. CDR3 in amino acids: CSARTGVYGQYF. In DNA, the CDR3 is TGCAGTGCAAGGACAGGGGTCTACGGGCAGTACTTC. J is TRBJ2-7 and V is TRBV20-1, with TRBD1 matching over 9 bases. The germline CDR1 and CDR2 sequences are DFQATT and SNEGSKA (reference sequence). There are 12 residues in the CDR3.

Details on this clonotype: Just one base apart from a much larger clone, this may be a read error. The genes are TRBV6-2 or TRBV6-3 and TRBJ2-3; 8 nucleotides align to TRBD2. Germline values: CDR1 MNHEY, CDR2 SVGEGT. Trimming took 7 bases from V and 4 from J; bases not matched to a gene: 16. The CDR3 runs to 17 residues. DNA of the CDR3: TGTGCCAGCACCAGGAGGGGGTCGTTACTAGCGGCAGATACGCAGTATTTT. Its translation is CASTRRGSLLAADTQYF.

This clonotype was detected many times. The chain combines TRBV7-9 with TRBJ2-7; D uncertain. V was trimmed by 5 bases and J by 2 bases, leaving 13 bases between them. CDR1 is SEHNR, CDR2 FQNEAQ, per germline (reference sequence). The CDR3 totals 14 residues. In nucleotides, the CDR3 is TGTGCCAGCAGCATGGGCAGGCACGCCTACGAGCAGTACTTC. Translating gives CASSMGRHAYEQYF.

Ten or more counts support this clonotype. The rearrangement uses TRBV7-2 and TRBJ1-4, with TRBD1 as a possible D gene (5 bases). This CDR3 has 18 residues. Trimming cost V 1 base and J 0 bases, with 15 bases left between them. The germline gives CDR1 SGHTA, CDR2 FQGNSA. This CDR3 reads CASSLGGSILATNEKLFF. Here the CDR3 DNA reads TGTGCCAGCAGCTTAGGGGGCAGTATTCTCGCAACTAATGAAAAACTGTTTTTT. The variable domain in full, completed from reference TRBV7-2 and TRBJ1-4, reads GAGVSQSPSNKVTEKGKDVELRCDPISGHTALYWYRQSLGQGLEFLIYFQGNSAPDKSGLPSDRFSAERTGGSVSTLTIQRTQQEDSAVYLCASSLGGSILATNEKLFFGSGTQLSVL.

This clonotype has a count of ten or more. The rearrangement uses TRBV20-1 and TRBJ2-3, with a weak D call TRBD2 (5 bases). CDR1 DFQATT and CDR2 SNEGSKA come from the germline V gene (reference sequence). The CDR3 sequence is 12 residues long. Trimming removed 6 bases at V and 5 bases at J, with 12 bases between. The CDR3 is CSARAAGDTQYF. The CDR3 nucleotides read TGCAGTGCCCGGGCCGCGGGAGATACGCAGTATTTT.

Many counts were recorded for this clonotype. The gene calls are TRBV29-1 and TRBJ2-3; no definite D call. V was trimmed by 4 bases and J by 2 bases, leaving 7 bases between them. The CDR3 sequence is 12 residues long. Germline V CDR1 and CDR2: SQVTM, ANQGSEA. The DNA of the CDR3 is TGCAGCGTTGGGCTGATCACAGATACGCAGTATTTT. This encodes CSVGLITDTQYF.